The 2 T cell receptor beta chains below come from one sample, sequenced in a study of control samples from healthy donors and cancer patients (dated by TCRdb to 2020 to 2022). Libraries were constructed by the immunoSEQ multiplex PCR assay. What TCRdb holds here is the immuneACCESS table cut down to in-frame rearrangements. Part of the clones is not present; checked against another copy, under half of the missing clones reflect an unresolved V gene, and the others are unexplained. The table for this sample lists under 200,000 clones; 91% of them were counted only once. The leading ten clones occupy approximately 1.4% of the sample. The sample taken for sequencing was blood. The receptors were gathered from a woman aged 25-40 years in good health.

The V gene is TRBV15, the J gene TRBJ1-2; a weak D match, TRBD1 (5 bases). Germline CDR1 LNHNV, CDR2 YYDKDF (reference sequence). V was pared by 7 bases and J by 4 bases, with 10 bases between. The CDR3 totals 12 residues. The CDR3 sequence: CATTRDTYGYTF. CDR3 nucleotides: TGTGCCACCACCAGGGATACCTATGGCTACACCTTC.

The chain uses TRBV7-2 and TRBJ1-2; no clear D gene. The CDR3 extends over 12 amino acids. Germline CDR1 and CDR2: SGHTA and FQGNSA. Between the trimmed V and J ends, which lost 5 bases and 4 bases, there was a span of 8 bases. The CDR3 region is CASSPTTYGYTF. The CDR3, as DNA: TGTGCCAGCAGCCCGACTACCTATGGCTACACCTTC.